This T cell receptor beta chain was retrieved from a study of radiotherapy plus CTLA-4 blockade in lung cancer. As for the study in general: Patients showed objective responses in 15% to 20% of cases, and disease control was achieved by under 40%.

Profiled with immunoSEQ multiplex PCR; TCRdb holds only in-frame clones, not every one. This repertoire shows roughly 90,000 clones, 88% found once; its top ten account for 4% to 6%. Regarding this clone: The antigen remains unidentified.

General observations from the study: Early blood T cell clone changes and increased post-radiation serum interferon-beta were reportedly the strongest response predictors. TCR clones originating in tumors grew in number in blood after radiotherapy plus ipilimumab.

Enrolled patients, whose metastatic non-small-cell lung cancer was chemo-refractory, received focal radiation plus CTLA-4 blockade with ipilimumab. Trimming removed 4 bases from V and 9 bases from J; junction bases left unmatched: 15. CDR1 and CDR2 (germline): SGHDN, FVKESK. The length of the CDR3 is 16 residues. The V call is TRBV14, the J call TRBJ2-1, with TRBD1 matching over 7 bases. The starting material was peripheral blood, obtained from a patient treated with radiotherapy plus ipilimumab. The source is a human donor with non-small cell lung cancer that progressed on radiotherapy plus ipilimumab. CDR3 DNA: TGTGCCAGCAGCCCTACCGACAGGGATGGTGGTTTTGAGCAGTTCTTC. This sequence encodes CASSPTDRDGGFEQFF.